What follows are 7 T cell receptor beta chains derived from one specimen sequenced in a study of T cell repertoires in cytomegalovirus infection. These receptors have no known antigen. From the reads, TCRdb called clonotypes with MiXCR, one entry per CDR3 protein. The table shows some 940,000 distinct CDR3 sequences, with roughly 30% occurring only once. The specimen was cultured CD8+ T cells from PBMCs, collected from culture after CMV antigen stimulation. The receptors come from a human donor in good health (CMV status not recorded). Some clones in this sample may be carry-over from other donors' samples.

This clonotype turned up a few times. This chain uses TRBV27 with TRBJ2-3; no firm D call. This CDR3 is built from 13 residues. V lost 7 bases and J 2 bases, leaving 10 bases between the germline ends. Germline assignment: CDR1 MNHEY and CDR2 SMNVEV (reference sequence). The CDR3 loop reads CASNAGITDTQYF. As DNA, the CDR3 is TGTGCCAGCAATGCAGGAATCACAGATACGCAGTATTTT.

The chain joins TRBV7-6 to TRBJ1-2, with 10 bases matching TRBD1. Germline V CDR1 and CDR2: SGHVS, FNYEAQ. The CDR3 covers 12 residues. Losses at the gene ends were 6 bases for V and 8 bases for J; bases not matched to a gene: 3. CDR3 coding DNA: TGTGCCAGCAGTTGGGACAGGGGAGGCTACACCTTC. Translation: CASSWDRGGYTF.

This chain's CDR3 is CASSYGQAGNTEAFF. Here the CDR3 DNA reads TGTGCCAGCAGTTATGGACAGGCCGGGAACACTGAAGCTTTCTTT. The chain links TRBV6-6 to TRBJ1-1, with 7 bases matching TRBD1. The CDR3 is 15 amino acids. The germline gives CDR1 MNHNY, CDR2 SVGAGI (reference sequence). The V gene end was trimmed by 3 bases and the J gene end by 1 base; junction bases not matched to a gene: 5.

The chain is built from TRBV4-2 and TRBJ2-1, with unresolved D. From germline, CDR1 is LGHNA and CDR2 YNFKEQ. There are 15 residues in the CDR3. V gave up 4 bases and J gave up 4 bases, with 14 bases separating them. CDR3 in DNA: TGTGCCAGCAGCCTTACAAGTAACCCATACAATGAGCAGTTCTTC. This gives the protein CASSLTSNPYNEQFF.

In this sample, this clonotype turned up many times. This sequence joins TRBV6-1 and TRBJ2-7; 7 positions match TRBD2. Looked up from germline, CDR1 is MNHNS and CDR2 is SASEGT. V was pared by 11 bases and J by 2 bases, with 12 bases of the junction left unmatched. The CDR3 extends over 14 amino acids. DNA for the CDR3: TGTGCCGTCCAAGGGCCGGGGGGAACCTACGAGCAGTACTTC. Amino acid sequence: CAVQGPGGTYEQYF.

V and J are TRBV5-1 and TRBJ1-1; 8 bases are shared with TRBD1. V lost 4 bases to trimming and J lost 8 bases; unmatched junction nucleotides: 16. This CDR3 has 16 amino acids. CDR1 is SGHRS and CDR2 is YFSETQ in the germline V gene. DNA for the CDR3: TGCGCCAGCAGCCACGCTCCGGGACAGGCTACCTTCGAAGCTTTCTTT. Translated, it gives CASSHAPGQATFEAFF.

This clonotype occurred a few times. The rearrangement links TRBV6-1 to TRBJ2-3; 7 positions match TRBD2. The length of the CDR3 is 14 residues. The germline gives CDR1 MNHNS, CDR2 SASEGT. J was trimmed by 4 bases and V by 8 bases; bases with no gene match: 9. CDR3 region: CASLGGYGADTQYF. The CDR3, as DNA: TGTGCCAGCTTGGGGGGGTATGGAGCAGATACGCAGTATTTT.